The 21 T cell receptor beta chains given below trace back to one sample, sequenced in a study of shared clonotypes between healthy human individuals. Naive-designated CD8 cells lacked CD45RO, were positively enriched for CCR7, and omitted terminally differentiated effector memory CD45RA+ cells. Produced via immunoSEQ multiplex PCR; TCRdb's table is partial and in-frame only. In the table there are around 2,000,000 clones, roughly 95% of which are singletons. Sequencing input: naive CD8+ T cells sorted from blood. The receptors come from a young man in good health.

The rearrangement uses TRBV7-9 and TRBJ1-2; D not resolved. Germline CDR1 and CDR2: SEHNR and FQNEAQ (reference sequence). The CDR3 is 13 amino acids. The V gene lost 6 bases and the J gene lost 0 bases, with 8 bases spanning the gap. CDR3 residues: CASRVPANYGYTF. CDR3 coding DNA: TGTGCCAGCAGAGTCCCGGCTAACTATGGCTACACCTTC.

J is TRBJ1-2 and V is TRBV28; D not resolved. The V gene's germline CDR1 is MDHEN and CDR2 SYDVKM. The ends were cut back, 2 bases at V and 5 bases at J, with 15 bases in the middle. The CDR3 is 15 amino acids. The CDR3 DNA reads TGTGCCAGCAGTTTAGGCTCCGGAGGCCGGTATGGCTACACCTTC. Protein sequence: CASSLGSGGRYGYTF.

The chain combines TRBV14 with TRBJ1-4; possible D gene TRBD1, 5 bases. Germline lookup yields CDR1 SGHDN and CDR2 FVKESK. V lost 3 bases to trimming and J lost 5 bases, with 19 bases between them. The CDR3 is 17 amino acids. The CDR3 spells CASSQVGTLAPNEKLFF. CDR3 nucleotides: TGTGCCAGCAGCCAGGTCGGGACGCTAGCCCCAAATGAAAAACTGTTTTTT.

The chain employs TRBV30 and TRBJ2-7; TRBD2 matches 9 bases. This CDR3 is 15 amino acids long. The V gene's germline CDR1 is GTSNPN and CDR2 SVGIG (reference sequence). V dropped 0 bases and J dropped 5; count of bases not matched to a gene: 8. CDR3 sequence reads: CAWSVSSGRSHEQYF. The CDR3 DNA follows: TGTGCCTGGAGTGTTAGTAGCGGGAGATCCCACGAGCAGTACTTC.

The gene calls are TRBV13 and TRBJ2-3; 9 bases are shared with TRBD2. This CDR3 comprises 17 residues. Trimming removed 3 bases from V and 5 bases from J; junction bases left unmatched: 12. Germline lookup yields CDR1 PRHDT and CDR2 FYEKMQ (reference sequence). This chain's CDR3 is CASSFSMRGGLGDTQYF. The CDR3, as DNA: TGTGCCAGCAGCTTCTCAATGCGGGGGGGCTTAGGAGATACGCAGTATTTT.

The chain recombines TRBV6-5 with TRBJ1-6; D perhaps matches TRBD1 (6 bases). From germline, CDR1 is MNHEY and CDR2 SVGAGI. V was shortened by 3 bases and J by 8 bases, with 14 bases between the two germline ends. The CDR3 is made up of 15 amino acids. CDR3 sequence reads: CASSYRGGMDSPLHF. Written as DNA, the CDR3 is TGTGCCAGCAGTTATAGGGGGGGGATGGATTCACCCCTCCACTTT.

The chain recombines TRBV13 with TRBJ2-7, with 7 bases aligning to TRBD1. CDR3 size: 14 residues. Germline trimming cut 2 bases from V and 6 bases from J; bases unmatched to any gene: 7. Germline CDR1 PRHDT, CDR2 FYEKMQ (reference sequence). CDR3 bases: TGTGCCAGCAGCTTATCGGGACAGCCCTCCGAGCAGTACTTC. Protein sequence: CASSLSGQPSEQYF. Complete variable domain (other parts from reference TRBV13 and TRBJ2-7): AAGVIQSPRHLIKEKRETATLKCYPIPRHDTVYWYQQGPGQDPQFLISFYEKMQSDKGSIPDRFSAQQFSDYHSELNMSSLELGDSALYFCASSLSGQPSEQYFGPGTRLTVT.

The rearrangement uses TRBV28 and TRBJ1-5; D unclear. The germline gives CDR1 MDHEN, CDR2 SYDVKM. The CDR3 runs to 15 residues. Trimming took 2 bases from V and 3 from J, leaving 11 bases between them. DNA for the CDR3: TGTGCCAGCAGTTTACTTCGAACGGCCAATCAGCCCCAGCATTTT. This translates into CASSLLRTANQPQHF.

The J gene is TRBJ2-1, the V gene TRBV2; D is uncertain. The CDR3 is 12 residues long. V gave up 10 bases and J gave up 4 bases, with 11 bases separating them. The germline V gene has CDR1 SNHLY and CDR2 FYNNEI. CDR3 amino acids: CAIRWGYNEQFF. The CDR3 DNA is TGTGCCATCCGGTGGGGTTACAATGAGCAGTTCTTC.

The chain uses TRBV15 and TRBJ1-4; D gene uncertain. The CDR3 length is 10 residues. V lost 5 bases, J lost 8 bases, and 3 bases lay in between. The germline CDR1 and CDR2 sequences are LNHNV and YYDKDF (reference sequence). CDR3 sequence reads: CATSGEKLFF. DNA of the CDR3: TGTGCCACCAGCGGGGAAAAACTGTTTTTT.

A word on this clone: Other nucleotide sequences in the sample specify the same CDR3. This sequence joins TRBV6-6 and TRBJ2-3; D gene ambiguous. The germline CDR1 and CDR2 sequences are MNHNY and SVGAGI (reference sequence). The length of the CDR3 is 11 residues. Trimming removed 5 bases at V and 2 bases at J, with 2 bases between. This chain's CDR3 is CASSLTDTQYF. The CDR3 DNA follows: TGTGCCAGCAGTCTCACAGATACGCAGTATTTT.

The V gene is TRBV7-9, the J gene TRBJ2-5; no clear D. V was cut by 4 bases and J by 4 bases, with 16 bases left in between. CDR1 and CDR2 (germline): SEHNR, FQNEAQ (reference sequence). The CDR3 totals 15 residues. CDR3 in DNA: TGTGCCAGCAGCTCGCTTTCGGGCTACCTAGAGACCCAGTACTTC. Residues: CASSSLSGYLETQYF.

V gene TRBV29-1 combines with J gene TRBJ2-7; tentatively, D is TRBD1 (6 bases). The V end lost 6 bases, the J end lost 5 bases, and 14 bases lay between the germline ends. Germline V gene lookup returns CDR1 SQVTM and CDR2 ANQGSEA. The CDR3 is 12 residues long. The CDR3 DNA sequence: TGCAGCGTCAGGGGCCTCGGTGACGAGCAGTACTTC. As protein: CSVRGLGDEQYF.

This sequence joins TRBV5-4 and TRBJ1-2; D uncertain. Germline V gene sequence: CDR1 SGHNT, CDR2 YYREEE (reference sequence). Trimming left V 7 bases short and J 3 bases short, with 7 bases between. The CDR3 consists of 11 residues. CDR3 DNA sequence: TGTGCCAGCGGGTCCGACTATGGCTACACCTTC. Amino acid sequence: CASGSDYGYTF.

About this clone: This sample includes further DNA sequences coding for the same CDR3. The chain is built from TRBV9 and TRBJ2-2; the match to TRBD1 covers 9 bases. Losses at the gene ends were 1 base for V and 2 bases for J; bases not matched to a gene: 3. The germline V gene has CDR1 SGDLS and CDR2 YYNGEE. The CDR3 has 16 residues. The CDR3 bases are TGTGCCAGCAGCGTATCGGGACAGGGAAACACCGGGGAGCTGTTTTTT. The encoded protein is CASSVSGQGNTGELFF.

The CDR3 spells CASSLQKAYEQYF. As DNA, the CDR3 is TGCGCCAGCAGCTTGCAGAAAGCCTACGAGCAGTACTTC. The chain links TRBV5-1 to TRBJ2-7; the D is unclear. Germline V gene data show CDR1 as SGHRS and CDR2 as YFSETQ. The ends were cut back, 1 base at V and 2 bases at J, with 7 bases in the middle. This CDR3 has 13 amino acids.

This clone was recorded once. The V gene is TRBV6-1, the J gene TRBJ2-2; 8 bases line up with TRBD1. With V trimmed by 1 base and J by 1 base, 2 bases remained unmatched. The V gene's germline CDR1 is MNHNS and CDR2 SASEGT. The CDR3 runs to 16 residues. The CDR3 region is CASSEGTGKNTGELFF. CDR3 nucleotide sequence: TGTGCCAGCAGTGAAGGGACAGGGAAGAACACCGGGGAGCTGTTTTTT.

This chain joins TRBV4-1 and TRBJ2-2; TRBD1 matches 7 bases. The CDR3 has 15 amino acids. V dropped 5 bases and J dropped 5; count of bases not matched to a gene: 8. CDR1 is MGHRA and CDR2 is YSYEKL in the germline V gene. DNA of the CDR3: TGCGCCAGCAGCTACTCCCAGGGGGAGACCGGGGAGCTGTTTTTT. This encodes CASSYSQGETGELFF.

This chain joins TRBV5-5 and TRBJ2-3; TRBD2 matches 9 bases. CDR1 and CDR2 from the germline V gene are SGHKS and YYEKEE (reference sequence). The V gene end was trimmed by 4 bases and the J gene end by 5 bases; junction bases not matched to a gene: 8. The CDR3 sequence is 15 residues long. The CDR3 sequence: CASSPQRAGGDTQYF. The CDR3 DNA reads TGTGCCAGCAGCCCGCAGCGAGCGGGAGGAGATACGCAGTATTTT.

The chain combines TRBV2 with TRBJ1-6; 9 nucleotides line up with TRBD1. Germline V lookup: CDR1 SNHLY, CDR2 FYNNEI. V was clipped by 5 bases and J by 14 bases; unmatched bases: 13. The CDR3 is 15 amino acids. The DNA of the CDR3 is TGTGCCAGCAGTCCTGGGACAGGGCTATTCCTAGCCCTCCACTTT. Translating it yields CASSPGTGLFLALHF.

The chain employs TRBV15 and TRBJ2-5, with D perhaps being TRBD1 or TRBD2 (5 bases each). V lost 3 bases to trimming and J lost 5 bases, with 13 bases between them. This CDR3 has 14 amino acids. From germline, CDR1 is LNHNV and CDR2 YYDKDF (reference sequence). This CDR3 reads CATSSPTEGETQYF. DNA of the CDR3: TGTGCCACCAGCAGTCCCACAGAGGGGGAGACCCAGTACTTC.